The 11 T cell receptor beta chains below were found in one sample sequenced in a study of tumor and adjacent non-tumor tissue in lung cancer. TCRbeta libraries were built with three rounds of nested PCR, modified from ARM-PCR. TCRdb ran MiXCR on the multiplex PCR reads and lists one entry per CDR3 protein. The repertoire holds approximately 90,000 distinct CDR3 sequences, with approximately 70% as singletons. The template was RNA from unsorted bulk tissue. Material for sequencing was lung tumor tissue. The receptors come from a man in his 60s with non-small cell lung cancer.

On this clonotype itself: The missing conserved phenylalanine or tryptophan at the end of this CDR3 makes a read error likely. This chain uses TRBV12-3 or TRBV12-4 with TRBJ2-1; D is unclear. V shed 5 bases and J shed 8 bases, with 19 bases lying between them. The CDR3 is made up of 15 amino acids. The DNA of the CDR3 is TGTGCCAGCAGTCCACCGCCGCCCCATAGCCATGAGCAGTTCCTC. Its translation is CASSPPPPHSHEQFL.

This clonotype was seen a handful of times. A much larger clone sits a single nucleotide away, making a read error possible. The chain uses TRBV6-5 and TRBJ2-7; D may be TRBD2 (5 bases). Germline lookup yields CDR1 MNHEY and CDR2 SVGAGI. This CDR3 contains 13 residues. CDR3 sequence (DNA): TGTGCCAGCAGTTACGGGGAGAAATACGAGCGGTACTTC. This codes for CASSYGEKYERYF.

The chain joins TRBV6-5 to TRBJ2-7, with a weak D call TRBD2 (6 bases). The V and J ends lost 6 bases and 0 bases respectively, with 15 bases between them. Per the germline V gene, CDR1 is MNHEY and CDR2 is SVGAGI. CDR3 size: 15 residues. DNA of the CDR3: TGTGCCAGCAGCGTTGGAGGGAGTGACTCCTACGAGCAGTACTTC. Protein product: CASSVGGSDSYEQYF.

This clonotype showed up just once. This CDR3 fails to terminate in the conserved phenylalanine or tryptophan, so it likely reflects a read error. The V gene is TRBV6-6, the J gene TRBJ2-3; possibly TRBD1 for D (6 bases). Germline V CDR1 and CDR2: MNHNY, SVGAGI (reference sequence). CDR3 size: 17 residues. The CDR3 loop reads CASSYGEDSFCTATQYY. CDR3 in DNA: TGTGCCAGCAGTTACGGTGAGGACAGTTTCTGCACAGCTACGCAGTATTAT.

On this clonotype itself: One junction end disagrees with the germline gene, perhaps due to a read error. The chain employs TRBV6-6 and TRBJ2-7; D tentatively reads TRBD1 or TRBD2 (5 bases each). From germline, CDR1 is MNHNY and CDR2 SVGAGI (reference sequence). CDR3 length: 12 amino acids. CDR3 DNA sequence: TGTGCCAGCAGTCCCCGGGGCCACGAACAGTACTTC. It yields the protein CASSPRGHEQYF.

The CDR3 coding sequence is TGTGCCAGCATCGTCGGACAGGCAGACTACACCTTC. As protein: CASIVGQADYTF. V and J are TRBV13 and TRBJ1-2, with TRBD1 matching over 7 bases. V lost 7 bases to trimming and J lost 10 bases; unmatched junction nucleotides: 9. Germline values: CDR1 PRHDT, CDR2 FYEKMQ (reference sequence). The CDR3 loop spans 12 amino acids.

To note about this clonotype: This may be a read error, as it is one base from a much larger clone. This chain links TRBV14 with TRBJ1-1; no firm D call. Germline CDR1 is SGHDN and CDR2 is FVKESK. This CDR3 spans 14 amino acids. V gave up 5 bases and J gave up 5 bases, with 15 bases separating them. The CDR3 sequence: CASSYKTVGTEAFF. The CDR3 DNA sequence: TGTGCCAGCAGCTATAAGACGGTGGGGACTGAAGCTTTCTTT.

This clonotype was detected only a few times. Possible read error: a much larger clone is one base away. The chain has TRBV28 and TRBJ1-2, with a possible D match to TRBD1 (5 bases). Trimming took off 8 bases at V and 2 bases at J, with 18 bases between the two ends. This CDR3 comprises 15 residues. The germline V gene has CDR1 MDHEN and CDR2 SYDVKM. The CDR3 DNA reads TGTGCCAGCTCTACTTCCGGGACTGGGAACTATGGCTACACCTTC. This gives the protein CASSTSGTGNYGYTF.

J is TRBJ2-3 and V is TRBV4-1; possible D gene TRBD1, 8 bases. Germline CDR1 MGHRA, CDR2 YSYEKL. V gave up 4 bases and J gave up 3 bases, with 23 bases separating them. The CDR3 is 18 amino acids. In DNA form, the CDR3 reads TGCGCCAGCAGCCCCCTCGGTGTACAGGGGGAGGGGACAGATACGCAGTATTTT. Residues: CASSPLGVQGEGTDTQYF.

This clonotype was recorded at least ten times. The CDR3 DNA reads TGTGCCAGCAGTCAGCGGGGGGGAGGAGGTGAGCAGTTCTTC. Translation gives CASSQRGGGGEQFF. The chain is built from TRBV12-3 or TRBV12-4 and TRBJ2-1, with 10 bases that match TRBD2. Trimming at V came to 5 bases and at J to 9 bases, leaving 7 bases not matched to a gene. This CDR3 comprises 14 residues.

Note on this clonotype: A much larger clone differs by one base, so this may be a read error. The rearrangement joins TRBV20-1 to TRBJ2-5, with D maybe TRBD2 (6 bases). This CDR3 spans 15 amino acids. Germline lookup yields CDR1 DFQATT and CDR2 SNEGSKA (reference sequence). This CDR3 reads CSASELGGPREIQYF. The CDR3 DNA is TGCAGTGCTAGTGAACTGGGAGGACCGAGGGAGATCCAGTACTTC.